Listed here are 19 T cell receptor beta chains from one sample, sequenced in a study of blood T cell repertoires in COVID-19. Profiled with immunoSEQ multiplex PCR; TCRdb holds only in-frame clones, not every one. This sample has about 68,000 clones, with about 80% found just once. Source material: peripheral blood. The receptors here all came from a man aged 80 or over with acute or convalescent COVID-19.

This clone was counted only a few times. V usage is TRBV18 and J usage is TRBJ1-1; 10 bases are shared with TRBD1. The CDR3 runs to 16 residues. Germline trimming cut 1 base from V and 1 base from J; bases unmatched to any gene: 3. Germline V gene lookup returns CDR1 KGHSH and CDR2 LQKENI. CDR3 sequence: CASSPLRQGANTEAFF. CDR3 sequence (DNA): TGTGCCAGCTCACCACTTCGACAGGGGGCGAACACTGAAGCTTTCTTT.

This chain joins TRBV19 and TRBJ2-1, with TRBD2 matching over 11 bases. The CDR3 runs 14 residues. V was clipped by 5 bases and J by 5 bases; unmatched bases: 2. Per the germline V gene, CDR1 is LNHDA and CDR2 is SQIVND (reference sequence). CDR3 in amino acids: CASSFSGRDNEQFF. CDR3 in DNA: TGTGCCAGTAGTTTTAGCGGGAGGGACAATGAGCAGTTCTTC.

The chain uses TRBV6-5 and TRBJ2-7; 8 nucleotides match TRBD1. The CDR3 runs 14 residues. V was pared by 4 bases and J by 3 bases, with 5 bases of the junction left unmatched. Germline CDR1 is MNHEY and CDR2 is SVGAGI. DNA of the CDR3: TGTGCCAGCAGTTCACCAGGGGGCCGCTACGAGCAGTACTTC. The encoded protein is CASSSPGGRYEQYF.

This sequence joins TRBV7-2 and TRBJ1-1; 7 bases fit TRBD1. There are 12 residues in the CDR3. Germline V CDR1 and CDR2: SGHTA, FQGNSA. V shed 5 bases, J shed 4 bases, and the junction held 1 base outside the gene matches. This chain's CDR3 is CASSRDSTEAFF. DNA for the CDR3: TGTGCCAGCAGCCGGGACAGCACTGAAGCTTTCTTT.

The chain links TRBV18 to TRBJ1-1, with D perhaps matching TRBD1 (5 bases). The germline V gene has CDR1 KGHSH and CDR2 LQKENI. The V end lost 0 bases, the J end lost 2 bases, and 16 bases lay between the germline ends. The CDR3 has 17 residues. The CDR3: CASSPPLGGGPNTEAFF. The CDR3, as DNA: TGTGCCAGCTCACCACCCTTGGGGGGGGGACCCAACACTGAAGCTTTCTTT.

This chain links TRBV6-6 with TRBJ2-4; no firm D call. This CDR3 contains 16 residues. V was clipped by 0 bases and J by 0 bases, with 9 bases between them. Germline CDR1 reads MNHNY; CDR2 reads SVGAGI (reference sequence). The CDR3 bases are TGTGCCAGCAGTTACTCTCGGCAGGTAGCCAAAAACATTCAGTACTTC. Translation gives CASSYSRQVAKNIQYF.

The CDR3 DNA follows: TGTGCCACCAGTGACGTAGCGGGAGGTGAGGGGGAGACCCAGTACTTC. Protein product: CATSDVAGGEGETQYF. This rearrangement joins TRBV24-1 to TRBJ2-5; TRBD2 matches at 10 bases. CDR3 length: 16 amino acids. CDR1 is KGHDR, CDR2 SFDVKD, per germline. The junction had 9 bases not matched to a gene; V was cut back by 4 bases and J by 5 bases.

This clone has only one observation. The chain joins TRBV4-1 to TRBJ2-7; TRBD1 is a possible D gene (5 bases). Germline values: CDR1 MGHRA, CDR2 YSYEKL. The V end was cut by 1 base, the J end by 1 base, with 11 bases between. CDR3 length equals 15 residues. DNA for the CDR3: TGCGCCAGCAGCCAAGGTCCAGGGCAATCCTACGAGCAGTACTTC. It codes for CASSQGPGQSYEQYF.

This clone was observed once. J is TRBJ1-6 and V is TRBV5-4; 7 bases are shared with TRBD1. V dropped 4 bases and J dropped 9; count of bases not matched to a gene: 4. The length of the CDR3 is 13 residues. CDR1 and CDR2 (germline): SGHNT, YYREEE (reference sequence). As DNA, the CDR3 is TGTGCCAGCAGCCAGACAGGGACTTCACCCCTCCACTTT. Protein: CASSQTGTSPLHF.

The chain couples TRBV18 to TRBJ1-3, with D maybe TRBD1 (5 bases). V was cut by 6 bases and J by 4 bases, with 19 bases left in between. The CDR3 length is 16 residues. The germline CDR1 and CDR2 sequences are KGHSH and LQKENI. CDR3 coding DNA: TGTGCCAGCTCGCGCCTAGACAGTTCGGGCGGAAACACCATATATTTT. Encoded protein: CASSRLDSSGGNTIYF.

The chain joins TRBV7-9 to TRBJ1-5; 7 bases are shared with TRBD1. V was clipped by 1 base and J by 5 bases; unmatched bases: 5. CDR3 length equals 15 residues. Germline lookup yields CDR1 SEHNR and CDR2 FQNEAQ (reference sequence). The CDR3 DNA sequence: TGTGCCAGCAGCTTAGTTTCGCAGGGGGATCAGCCCCAGCATTTT. This codes for CASSLVSQGDQPQHF.

V and J are TRBV7-8 and TRBJ2-1, with D maybe TRBD1 (5 bases). V dropped 1 base and J dropped 6 bases, with 7 bases sitting between them. CDR1 and CDR2 (germline): SGHVS, FQNEAQ. The length of the CDR3 is 13 residues. The CDR3 loop reads CASSLGRANEQFF. CDR3 nucleotides: TGTGCCAGCAGCTTAGGCAGGGCCAATGAGCAGTTCTTC.

The genes are TRBV7-3 and TRBJ2-2; D might be TRBD1 (5 bases). Germline-derived CDR1 and CDR2 are SGHTA and FQGTGA. V dropped 4 bases and J dropped 0 bases, with 12 bases sitting between them. The CDR3 runs 16 residues. The CDR3 loop reads CASSSQGIANTGELFF. The CDR3 coding sequence is TGTGCCAGCAGCTCCCAGGGAATAGCGAACACCGGGGAGCTGTTTTTT.

The chain couples TRBV6-6 to TRBJ1-5; TRBD1 is a possible D gene (5 bases). The V and J ends lost 3 bases and 7 bases respectively, with 19 bases between them. The CDR3 runs 16 residues. CDR1 is MNHNY, CDR2 SVGAGI, per germline (reference sequence). CDR3 in amino acids: CASSYDRNNRGQPQHF. As DNA, the CDR3 is TGTGCCAGCAGTTATGATCGTAACAACCGGGGGCAGCCCCAGCATTTT.

The genes are TRBV18 and TRBJ2-2; a possible D gene is TRBD2 (5 bases). Trimming shortened V by 3 bases and J by 4 bases, and 12 bases separated the two germline ends. The germline V gene has CDR1 KGHSH and CDR2 LQKENI. The CDR3 has 15 amino acids. CDR3 protein: CASSPRVRPTGELFF. The CDR3 nucleotides are TGTGCCAGCTCACCGCGGGTTCGTCCCACCGGGGAGCTGTTTTTT.

This clone has a handful of counts. The chain joins TRBV21-1 to TRBJ2-7; the D call TRBD1 from the table was never checked on the DNA. TRBV21-1 is a pseudogene. The CDR3 covers 12 residues. DNA of the CDR3: TGTGCCAGCAGGGACAGCCCCTACGAGCAGTACTTC. Protein: CASRDSPYEQYF.

This chain connects TRBV7-2 to TRBJ2-1; a possible D gene is TRBD2 (5 bases). CDR1 and CDR2 from the germline V gene are SGHTA and FQGNSA. The V end lost 5 bases, the J end lost 7 bases, and 12 bases lay between the germline ends. The CDR3 is made up of 13 amino acids. This CDR3 reads CASSPASWNEQFF. CDR3 bases: TGTGCCAGCAGCCCGGCTAGCTGGAATGAGCAGTTCTTC.

This rearrangement joins TRBV5-1 to TRBJ2-5; TRBD2 is a possible D gene (5 bases). In germline, CDR1 is SGHRS, CDR2 YFSETQ. The V end lost 0 bases, the J end lost 2 bases, and 20 bases lay between the germline ends. The CDR3 is made up of 18 amino acids. DNA of the CDR3: TGCGCCAGCAGCTTGGGCGCCCGCCCCCGACTACCGCAAGAGACCCAGTACTTC. This encodes CASSLGARPRLPQETQYF.

Only one count was recorded for this clone. The chain recombines TRBV6-5 with TRBJ1-5; D gene uncertain. The V gene lost 8 bases and the J gene lost 4 bases, with 12 bases spanning the gap. The CDR3 consists of 13 residues. Germline CDR1 MNHEY, CDR2 SVGAGI. The CDR3 DNA sequence: TGTGCCAGCTCGTGGGCCCTTAATCAGCCCCAGCATTTT. Amino acids: CASSWALNQPQHF.